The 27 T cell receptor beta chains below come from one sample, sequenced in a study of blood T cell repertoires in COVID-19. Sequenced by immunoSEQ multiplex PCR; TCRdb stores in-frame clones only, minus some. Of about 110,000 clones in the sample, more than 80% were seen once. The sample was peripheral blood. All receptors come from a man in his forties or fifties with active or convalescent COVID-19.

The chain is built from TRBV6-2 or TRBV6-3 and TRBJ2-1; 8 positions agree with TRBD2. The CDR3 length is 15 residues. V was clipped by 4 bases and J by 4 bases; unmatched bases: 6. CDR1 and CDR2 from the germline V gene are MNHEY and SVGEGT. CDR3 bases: TGTGCCAGCAGTTTCGGACTAGCTGGGTACAATGAGCAGTTCTTC. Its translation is CASSFGLAGYNEQFF.

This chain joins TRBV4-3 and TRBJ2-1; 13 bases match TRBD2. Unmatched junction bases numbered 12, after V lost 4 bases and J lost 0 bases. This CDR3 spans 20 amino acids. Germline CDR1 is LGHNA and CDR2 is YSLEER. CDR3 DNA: TGCGCCAGCAGCCGGATGACCGGACTAGCGGGAGACCCCTCCTACAATGAGCAGTTCTTC. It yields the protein CASSRMTGLAGDPSYNEQFF.

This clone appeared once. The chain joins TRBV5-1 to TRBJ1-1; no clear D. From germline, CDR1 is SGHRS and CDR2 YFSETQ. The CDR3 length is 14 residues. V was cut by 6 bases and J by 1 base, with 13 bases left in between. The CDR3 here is CASTEGWTNTEAFF. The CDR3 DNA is TGCGCCAGCACGGAGGGATGGACGAACACTGAAGCTTTCTTT.

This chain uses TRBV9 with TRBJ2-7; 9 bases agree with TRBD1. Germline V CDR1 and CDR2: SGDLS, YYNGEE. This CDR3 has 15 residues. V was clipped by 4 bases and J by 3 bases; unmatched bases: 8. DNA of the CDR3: TGTGCCAGCAGCACAGCCGGGACAGGGTACTACGAGCAGTACTTC. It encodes CASSTAGTGYYEQYF.

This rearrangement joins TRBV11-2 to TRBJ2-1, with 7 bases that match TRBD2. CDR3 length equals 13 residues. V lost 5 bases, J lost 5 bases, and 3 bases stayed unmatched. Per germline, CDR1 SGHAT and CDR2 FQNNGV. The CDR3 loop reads CASSSRGDNEQFF. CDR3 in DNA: TGTGCCAGCAGCAGTCGGGGGGACAATGAGCAGTTCTTC.

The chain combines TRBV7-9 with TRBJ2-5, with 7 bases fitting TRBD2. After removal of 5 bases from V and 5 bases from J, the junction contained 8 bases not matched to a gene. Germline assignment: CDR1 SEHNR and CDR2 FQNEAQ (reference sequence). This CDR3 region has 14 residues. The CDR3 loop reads CASSQNLGGETQYF. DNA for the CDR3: TGTGCCAGCAGCCAAAACCTGGGGGGGGAGACCCAGTACTTC.

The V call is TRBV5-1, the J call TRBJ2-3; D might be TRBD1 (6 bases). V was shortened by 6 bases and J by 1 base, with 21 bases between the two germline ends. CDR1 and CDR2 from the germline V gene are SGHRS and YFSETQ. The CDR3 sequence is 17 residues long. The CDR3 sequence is CASNFQGPYSGTDTQYF. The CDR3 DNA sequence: TGCGCCAGCAACTTCCAGGGGCCATACAGCGGCACAGATACGCAGTATTTT. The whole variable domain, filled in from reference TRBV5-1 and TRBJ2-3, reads KAGVTQTPRYLIKTRGQQVTLSCSPISGHRSVSWYQQTPGQGLQFLFEYFSETQRNKGNFPGRFSGRQFSNSRSEMNVSTLELGDSALYLCASNFQGPYSGTDTQYFGPGTRLTVL.

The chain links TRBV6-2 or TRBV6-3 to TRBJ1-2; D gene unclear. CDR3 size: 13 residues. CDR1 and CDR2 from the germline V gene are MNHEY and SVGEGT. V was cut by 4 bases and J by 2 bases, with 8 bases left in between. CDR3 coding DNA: TGTGCCAGCAGTTTCACAGAAAACTATGGCTACACCTTC. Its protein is CASSFTENYGYTF.

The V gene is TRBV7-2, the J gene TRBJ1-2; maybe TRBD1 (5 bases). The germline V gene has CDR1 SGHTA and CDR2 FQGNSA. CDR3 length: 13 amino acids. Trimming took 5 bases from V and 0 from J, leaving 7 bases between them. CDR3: CASSATANYGYTF. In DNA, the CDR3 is TGTGCCAGCAGCGCGACAGCTAACTATGGCTACACCTTC. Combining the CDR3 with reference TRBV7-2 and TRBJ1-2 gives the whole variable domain GAGVSQSPSNKVTEKGKDVELRCDPISGHTALYWYRQSLGQGLEFLIYFQGNSAPDKSGLPSDRFSAERTGGSVSTLTIQRTQQEDSAVYLCASSATANYGYTFGSGTRLTVV.

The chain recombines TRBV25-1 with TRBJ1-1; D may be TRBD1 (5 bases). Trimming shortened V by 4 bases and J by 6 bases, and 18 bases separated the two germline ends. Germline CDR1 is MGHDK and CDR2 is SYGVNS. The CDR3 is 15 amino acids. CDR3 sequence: CASSAFSGVQSEAFF. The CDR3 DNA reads TGTGCCAGCAGTGCCTTCTCGGGGGTCCAGTCTGAAGCTTTCTTT. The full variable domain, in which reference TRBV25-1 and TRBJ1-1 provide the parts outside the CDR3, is EADIYQTPRYLVIGTGKKITLECSQTMGHDKMYWYQQDPGMELHLIHYSYGVNSTEKGDLSSESTVSRIRTEHFPLTLESARPSHTSQYLCASSAFSGVQSEAFFGQGTRLTVV.

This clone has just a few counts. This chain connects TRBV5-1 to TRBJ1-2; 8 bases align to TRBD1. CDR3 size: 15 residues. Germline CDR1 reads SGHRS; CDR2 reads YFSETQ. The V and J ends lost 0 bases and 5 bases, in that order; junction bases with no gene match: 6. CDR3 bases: TGCGCCAGCAGCTTGGGCGGGACAGGATTTTATGGCTACACCTTC. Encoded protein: CASSLGGTGFYGYTF.

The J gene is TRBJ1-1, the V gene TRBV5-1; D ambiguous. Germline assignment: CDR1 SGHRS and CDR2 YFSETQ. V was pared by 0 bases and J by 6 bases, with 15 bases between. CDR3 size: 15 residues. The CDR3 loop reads CASSLDVPFFPEAFF. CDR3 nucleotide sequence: TGCGCCAGCAGCTTGGATGTCCCCTTTTTTCCTGAAGCTTTCTTT.

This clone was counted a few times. The CDR3 nucleotides are TGTGCCAGCAGCGTAGAGGCAGGGGTTAGGCGCGGGGGGACCGGGGAGCTGTTTTTT. This gives the protein CASSVEAGVRRGGTGELFF. The V call is TRBV9, the J call TRBJ2-2, with 8 bases matching TRBD2. V was clipped by 0 bases and J by 5 bases; unmatched bases: 15. Germline V CDR1 and CDR2: SGDLS, YYNGEE. The CDR3 is made up of 19 amino acids.

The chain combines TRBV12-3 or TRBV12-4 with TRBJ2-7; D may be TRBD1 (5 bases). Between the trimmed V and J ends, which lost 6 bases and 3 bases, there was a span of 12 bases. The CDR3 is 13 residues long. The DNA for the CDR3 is TGTGCCAGCAGGTCCACAGGAGACTACGAGCAGTACTTC. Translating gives CASRSTGDYEQYF.

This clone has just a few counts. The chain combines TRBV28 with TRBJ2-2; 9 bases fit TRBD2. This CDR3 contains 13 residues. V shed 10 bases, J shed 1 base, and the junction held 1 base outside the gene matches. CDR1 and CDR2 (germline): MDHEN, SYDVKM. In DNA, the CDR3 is TGTGCCAAGACTAGCGGGAACACCGGGGAGCTGTTTTTT. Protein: CAKTSGNTGELFF.

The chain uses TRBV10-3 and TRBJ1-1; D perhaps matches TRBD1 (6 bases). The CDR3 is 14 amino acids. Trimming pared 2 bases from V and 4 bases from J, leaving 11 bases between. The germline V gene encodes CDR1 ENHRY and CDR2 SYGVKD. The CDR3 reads CAISEQGRVTEAFF. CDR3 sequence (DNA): TGTGCCATCAGTGAGCAGGGGAGGGTCACTGAAGCTTTCTTT.

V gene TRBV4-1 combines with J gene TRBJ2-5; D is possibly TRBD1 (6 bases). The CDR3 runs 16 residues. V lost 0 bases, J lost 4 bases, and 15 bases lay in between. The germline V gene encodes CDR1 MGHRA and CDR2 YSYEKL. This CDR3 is CASSQDKATGSETQYF. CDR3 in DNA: TGCGCCAGCAGCCAAGATAAGGCTACAGGGTCAGAGACCCAGTACTTC.

The CDR3 DNA follows: TGTGCCAGTAGTATCATGACTAGCGGGACTCGAAGCTCCTACAATGAGCAGTTCTTC. Translated, it gives CASSIMTSGTRSSYNEQFF. V and J are TRBV19 and TRBJ2-1; 11 bases are shared with TRBD2. The CDR3 loop spans 19 amino acids. The V gene's germline CDR1 is LNHDA and CDR2 SQIVND (reference sequence). Trimming at V came to 3 bases and at J to 0 bases, leaving 10 bases not matched to a gene.

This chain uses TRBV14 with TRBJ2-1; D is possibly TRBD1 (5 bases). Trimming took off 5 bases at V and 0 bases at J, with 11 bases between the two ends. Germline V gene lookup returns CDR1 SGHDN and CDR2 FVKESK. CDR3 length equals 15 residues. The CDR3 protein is CASSVGERSYNEQFF. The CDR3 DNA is TGTGCCAGCAGCGTAGGGGAACGCTCCTACAATGAGCAGTTCTTC.

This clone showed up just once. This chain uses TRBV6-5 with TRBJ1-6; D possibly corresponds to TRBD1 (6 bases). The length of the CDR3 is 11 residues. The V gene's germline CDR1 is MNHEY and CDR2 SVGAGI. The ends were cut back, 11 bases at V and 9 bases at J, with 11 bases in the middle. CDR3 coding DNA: TGTGCCTCTGGACAGTTTTCACCCCTCCACTTT. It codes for CASGQFSPLHF.

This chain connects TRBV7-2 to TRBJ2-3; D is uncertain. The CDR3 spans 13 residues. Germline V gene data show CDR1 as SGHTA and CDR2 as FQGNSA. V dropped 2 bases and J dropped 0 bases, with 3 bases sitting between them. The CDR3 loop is CASSLQSTDTQYF. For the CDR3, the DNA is TGTGCCAGCAGCTTACAGAGCACAGATACGCAGTATTTT. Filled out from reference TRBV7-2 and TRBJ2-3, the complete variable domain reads GAGVSQSPSNKVTEKGKDVELRCDPISGHTALYWYRQSLGQGLEFLIYFQGNSAPDKSGLPSDRFSAERTGGSVSTLTIQRTQQEDSAVYLCASSLQSTDTQYFGPGTRLTVL.

The CDR3 region has the DNA TGTGCCAGCCGTCGAAGGGACACCCCCTCCGGGGAGCTGTTTTTT. This codes for CASRRRDTPSGELFF. V usage is TRBV28 and J usage is TRBJ2-2, with D maybe TRBD1 (6 bases). Germline assignment: CDR1 MDHEN and CDR2 SYDVKM. The CDR3 is 15 amino acids. Trimming stripped 8 bases from V and 6 bases from J, with 19 bases between.

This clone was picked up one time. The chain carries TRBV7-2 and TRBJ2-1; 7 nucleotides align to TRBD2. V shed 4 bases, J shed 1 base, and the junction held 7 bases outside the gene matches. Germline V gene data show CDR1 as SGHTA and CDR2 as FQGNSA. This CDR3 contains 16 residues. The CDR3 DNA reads TGTGCCAGCAGCTCTACTAGCGACTGGTCCTACAATGAGCAGTTCTTC. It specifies CASSSTSDWSYNEQFF.

The chain's CDR3 is CASSQDGGNYGYTF. In DNA, the CDR3 is TGTGCCAGCAGCCAAGATGGGGGGAACTATGGCTACACCTTC. The chain combines TRBV3-1 (or the pseudogene TRBV3-2) with TRBJ1-2; D is perhaps TRBD1 (5 bases). Germline lookup yields CDR1 LGHDT and CDR2 YNNKEL (reference sequence). V was cut by 0 bases and J by 2 bases, with 7 bases left in between. This CDR3 comprises 14 residues.

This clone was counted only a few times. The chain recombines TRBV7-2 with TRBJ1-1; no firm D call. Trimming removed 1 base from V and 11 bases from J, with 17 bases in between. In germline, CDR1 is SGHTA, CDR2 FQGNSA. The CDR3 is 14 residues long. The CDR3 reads CASSLEWTGTVAFF. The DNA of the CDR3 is TGTGCCAGCAGCTTAGAATGGACGGGAACGGTCGCTTTCTTT.

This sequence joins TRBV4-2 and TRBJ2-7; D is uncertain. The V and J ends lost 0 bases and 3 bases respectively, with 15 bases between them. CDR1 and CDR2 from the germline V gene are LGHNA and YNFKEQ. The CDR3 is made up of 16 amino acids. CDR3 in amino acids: CASSQDFPSTGYEQYF. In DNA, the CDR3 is TGTGCCAGCAGCCAAGATTTTCCCTCCACGGGCTACGAGCAGTACTTC.

Written as DNA, the CDR3 is TGTGCCAGCATCCCCCCCCTTGGGACAGGGAGCAATCAGCCCCAGCATTTT. Translating gives CASIPPLGTGSNQPQHF. The rearrangement links TRBV28 to TRBJ1-5, with TRBD1 matching 9 bases. From germline, CDR1 is MDHEN and CDR2 SYDVKM. This CDR3 has 17 residues. Trimming at V came to 7 bases and at J to 1 base, leaving 11 bases not matched to a gene.